This entry lists 13 T cell receptor beta chains sequenced from one sample in a study of shared clonotypes between healthy human individuals. TCRdb's table, derived via immunoSEQ multiplex PCR, lists solely in-frame clones and lacks some. The sample shows over 400,000 clones, more than 65% of them seen only once. The specimen was PBMCs. The origin of the receptors is a woman aged 40 to 50 in good health. Some clones in this sample may be carry-over from other donors' samples.

The chain recombines TRBV19 with TRBJ1-5; D gene ambiguous. CDR3 length: 15 residues. The V and J ends lost 3 bases and 0 bases respectively, with 9 bases between them. The germline V gene encodes CDR1 LNHDA and CDR2 SQIVND (reference sequence). Here the CDR3 reads CASSIQSRSNQPQHF. CDR3 sequence (DNA): TGTGCCAGTAGTATTCAGAGCCGTAGCAATCAGCCCCAGCATTTT.

This rearrangement joins TRBV29-1 to TRBJ2-7, with TRBD1 matching over 9 bases. CDR3 length: 13 residues. CDR1 and CDR2 (germline): SQVTM, ANQGSEA. After removal of 6 bases from V and 5 bases from J, the junction contained 8 bases not matched to a gene. CDR3 DNA sequence: TGCAGCGTCACAGGGGGCTTAAGCCACGAGCAGTACTTC. Translating gives CSVTGGLSHEQYF.

V gene TRBV7-2 combines with J gene TRBJ2-3; D remains ambiguous. Germline V gives CDR1 SGHTA, CDR2 FQGNSA. The V end was cut by 5 bases, the J end by 0 bases, with 9 bases between. The CDR3 contains 14 residues. The CDR3 reads CASSPRRSTDTQYF. In nucleotides, the CDR3 is TGTGCCAGCAGCCCCCGGAGAAGCACAGATACGCAGTATTTT.

The chain uses TRBV30 and TRBJ1-2; D is possibly TRBD1 (6 bases). Between the trimmed V and J ends, which lost 5 bases and 6 bases, there was a span of 13 bases. The CDR3 length is 12 residues. Germline V gene lookup returns CDR1 GTSNPN and CDR2 SVGIG (reference sequence). CDR3 protein: CAWSAGAHGYTF. The CDR3 DNA sequence: TGTGCCTGGTCGGCAGGGGCGCATGGCTACACCTTC.

Of note for this clone: This sequence is one base from a far larger clone and is likely a read error. Other DNA sequences in this specimen translate into the identical CDR3. V gene TRBV6-5 combines with J gene TRBJ2-7; D is unclear. CDR3 length: 14 amino acids. Per germline, CDR1 MNHEY and CDR2 SVGAGI. The CDR3 loop reads CASRVSTATYEQYF. DNA of the CDR3: TGTGCCAGCAGGGTATCGACTGCGACCTATGAGCAGTACTTC.

The genes are TRBV29-1 and TRBJ1-2; D may be TRBD1 (5 bases). Trimming shortened V by 4 bases and J by 8 bases, and 11 bases separated the two germline ends. Germline values: CDR1 SQVTM, CDR2 ANQGSEA. This CDR3 comprises 11 residues. Here the CDR3 DNA reads TGCAGCGTTGTAAGGTGGGGCGGCTACACCTTC. Its translation: CSVVRWGGYTF.

This chain connects TRBV2 to TRBJ2-2; 7 bases map to TRBD2. CDR1 and CDR2 (germline): SNHLY, FYNNEI. This CDR3 has 13 amino acids. V lost 6 bases, J lost 3 bases, and 1 base stayed unmatched. CDR3: CASRGLYTGELFF. In nucleotides, the CDR3 is TGTGCCAGCAGGGGACTATACACCGGGGAGCTGTTTTTT.

The chain carries TRBV11-2 and TRBJ2-7; 8 nucleotides line up with TRBD2. The CDR3 covers 14 residues. J lost 2 bases, V lost 6 bases, and 6 bases had no gene match. CDR1 is SGHAT, CDR2 FQNNGV, per germline. The CDR3 here is CASSFSGVAYEQYF. Written as DNA, the CDR3 is TGTGCCAGCAGTTTTAGCGGGGTAGCCTACGAGCAGTACTTC.

The V call is TRBV7-8, the J call TRBJ1-4; TRBD1 matches 7 bases. The length of the CDR3 is 14 residues. The trim removed 3 bases at V and 4 bases at J, leaving 2 bases unmatched. Germline loops: CDR1 SGHVS, CDR2 FQNEAQ. Here the CDR3 reads CASSFDRVNEKLFF. In DNA, the CDR3 is TGTGCCAGCAGCTTCGACAGGGTTAATGAAAAACTGTTTTTT.

The chain couples TRBV7-9 to TRBJ1-5; the D is unclear. Trimming shortened V by 5 bases and J by 3 bases, and 11 bases separated the two germline ends. Per the germline V gene, CDR1 is SEHNR and CDR2 is FQNEAQ (reference sequence). The CDR3 loop spans 14 amino acids. CDR3 coding DNA: TGTGCCAGCAGCAGGGTAGGTGACAATCAGCCCCAGCATTTT. Protein: CASSRVGDNQPQHF. Full variable domain (missing parts from reference TRBV7-9 and TRBJ1-5): DTGVSQNPRHKITKRGQNVTFRCDPISEHNRLYWYRQTLGQGPEFLTYFQNEAQLEKSRLLSDRFSAERPKGSFSTLEIQRTEQGDSAMYLCASSRVGDNQPQHFGDGTRLSIL.

The chain recombines TRBV15 with TRBJ2-7, with TRBD2 matching 11 bases. CDR3 length: 15 residues. Germline CDR1 reads LNHNV; CDR2 reads YYDKDF (reference sequence). V gave up 5 bases and J gave up 3 bases; unmatched junction bases: 6. The CDR3: CATSRGLADFYEQYF. For the CDR3, the DNA is TGTGCCACCAGCCGGGGACTAGCGGATTTCTACGAGCAGTACTTC.

The chain joins TRBV7-2 to TRBJ2-7, with 9 positions matching TRBD2. Germline assignment: CDR1 SGHTA and CDR2 FQGNSA. CDR3 length: 18 residues. V trimming: 5 bases; J trimming: 3 bases; junction bases outside the gene matches: 17. DNA for the CDR3: TGTGCCAGCAGCCGCCGCAGTGGGGGCAGCGGGAGGCTCTACGAGCAGTACTTC. The encoded protein is CASSRRSGGSGRLYEQYF.

Notes on this clone: A far larger clone differs by one base, so this is likely a read error. The chain couples TRBV28 to TRBJ2-4, with D perhaps TRBD2 (5 bases). Germline lookup yields CDR1 MDHEN and CDR2 SYDVKM. The CDR3 length is 13 residues. V gave up 6 bases and J gave up 6 bases, with 12 bases separating them. The CDR3: CASRLGIPNIQYF. In DNA form, the CDR3 reads TGTGCCAGCAGACTAGGGATCCCAAACATTCAGTACTTC.